These T cell receptor beta chains were read from a single sample in a study of T cell clonotyping in hematopoietic cell transplantation. This table comes from immunoSEQ multiplex PCR, and its TCRdb copy is limited to in-frame clones, with some not included. This table has 45,000 or so clones, approximately 78% appearing once. The source was peripheral blood mononuclear cells, collected before stem cell transplant. The receptors were gathered from a man aged 60-69 years with myelodysplastic syndrome. Some clones in this sample may be carry-over from other donors' samples. Both conserved end residues are part of each CDR3. Fields, in order: CDR3 protein, CDR3 DNA, V gene, D gene, clone size, J gene. A D gene is named only where the DNA matches it firmly. The listing skips clone size in some rows; elsewhere it reads once, few, many or a size class.

CASSLGGGVADTQYF | TGCGCCAGCAGCTTGGGCGGGGGGGTCGCAGATACGCAGTATTTT | TRBV5-1 | TRBD2 | once | TRBJ2-3
CASTPKYGTSGGVAGELFF | TGTGCCAGTACGCCTAAATACGGGACTAGCGGGGGGGTAGCCGGGGAGCTGTTTTTT | TRBV19 | TRBD2 | . | TRBJ2-2
CASSSTGSGNTIYF | TGTGCCAGCAGTTCTACAGGATCTGGAAACACCATATATTTT | TRBV27 | . | . | TRBJ1-3
CASSPAYYNSPLHF | TGTGCCAGCAGCCCGGCCTACTATAATTCACCCCTCCACTTT | TRBV11-2 | . | few | TRBJ1-6
CASSLGRGTSGANVLTF | TGTGCCAGTAGTCTCGGCAGGGGGACTTCCGGGGCCAACGTCCTGACTTTC | TRBV19 | . | . | TRBJ2-6
CASSLKAGNTEAFF | TGTGCCAGCAGCTTGAAAGCAGGGAACACTGAAGCTTTCTTT | TRBV7-6 | . | . | TRBJ1-1
CAWRTGYLVTNMNTEAFF | TGTGCCTGGAGGACAGGGTACCTAGTGACCAACATGAACACTGAAGCCTTCTTT | TRBV30 | TRBD1 | . | TRBJ1-1
CASSQDGGTPEKLFF | TGCGCCAGCAGCCAAGATGGTGGGACACCCGAAAAACTGTTTTTT | TRBV4-1 | . | . | TRBJ1-4
CSARGPTALHF | TGCAGTGCTAGAGGCCCCACGGCCCTCCACTTT | TRBV20-1 | . | once | TRBJ1-6
CASSWTGGSSNQPQHF | TGTGCCAGCAGCTGGACAGGGGGCTCAAGCAATCAGCCCCAGCATTTT | TRBV5-6 | TRBD1 | . | TRBJ1-5
CASFRRGVGGYTF | TGTGCCAGCTTTCGAAGGGGGGTTGGTGGCTACACCTTC | TRBV28 | . | . | TRBJ1-2
CASSDSPGGSPLHF | TGTGCCAGCAGTGACTCCCCTGGGGGTTCACCCCTCCACTTT | TRBV6-4 | . | . | TRBJ1-6
CASSLGGGPSPLHF | TGTGCCAGCAGCTTAGGGGGCGGTCCTTCACCCCTCCACTTT | TRBV7-6 | . | . | TRBJ1-6
CAWRASSGNTIYF | TGTGCCTGGAGAGCCAGCTCTGGAAACACCATATATTTT | TRBV30 | . | few | TRBJ1-3
CASSQGAGRVNQETQYF | TGTGCCAGCAGCCAAGGGGCGGGCAGGGTGAACCAAGAGACCCAGTACTTC | TRBV14 | . | . | TRBJ2-5
CASSEVGPSNQPQHF | TGTGCCAGCAGTGAAGTGGGTCCGAGCAATCAGCCCCAGCATTTT | TRBV6-1 | . | . | TRBJ1-5